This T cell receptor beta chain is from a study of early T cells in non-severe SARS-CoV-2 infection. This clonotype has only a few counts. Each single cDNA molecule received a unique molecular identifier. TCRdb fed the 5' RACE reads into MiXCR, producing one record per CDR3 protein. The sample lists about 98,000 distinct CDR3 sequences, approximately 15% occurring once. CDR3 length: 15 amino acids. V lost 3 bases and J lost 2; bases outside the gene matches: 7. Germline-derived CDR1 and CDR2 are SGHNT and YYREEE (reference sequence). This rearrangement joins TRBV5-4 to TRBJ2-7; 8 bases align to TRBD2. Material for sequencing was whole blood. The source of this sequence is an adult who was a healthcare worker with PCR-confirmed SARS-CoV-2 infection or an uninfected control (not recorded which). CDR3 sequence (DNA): TGTGCCAGCAGCTCGGGGCGGGAGGCTACCTACGAGCAGTACTTC. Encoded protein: CASSSGREATYEQYF. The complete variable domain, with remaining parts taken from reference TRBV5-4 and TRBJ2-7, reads ETGVTQSPTHLIKTRGQQVTLRCSSQSGHNTVSWYQQALGQGPQFIFQYYREEENGRGNFPPRFSGLQFPNYSSELNVNALELDDSALYLCASSSGREATYEQYFGPGTRLTVT.